These 7 T cell receptor beta chains originate from one sample sequenced in a study of cytomegalovirus exposure and HLA in healthy donors. Assay: immunoSEQ multiplex PCR; the TCRdb copy retains only in-frame clones and omits some. The table records some 240,000 clones, roughly 86% of them present only once. Sequenced input: PBMCs. These receptors were obtained from a woman aged 25-40 years in good health and CMV-seropositive.

CDR3 region: CASSPGRLILGGYTF. Written as DNA, the CDR3 is TGTGCCAGCTCACCCGGGAGGCTTATACTGGGCGGCTACACCTTC. V gene TRBV18 combines with J gene TRBJ1-2; D gene unclear. V gave up 3 bases and J gave up 8 bases, with 19 bases separating them. CDR3 length: 15 amino acids. Germline loops: CDR1 KGHSH, CDR2 LQKENI.

The chain combines TRBV5-4 with TRBJ1-1, with 8 positions matching TRBD1. Germline CDR1 SGHNT, CDR2 YYREEE (reference sequence). This CDR3 has 13 residues. The V and J ends lost 4 bases and 6 bases, in that order; junction bases with no gene match: 5. The CDR3 DNA is TGTGCCAGCAGCCCGGACAGGGCTTCTGAAGCTTTCTTT. Amino acids: CASSPDRASEAFF.

The genes are TRBV7-2 and TRBJ1-1, with D possibly matching TRBD1 (6 bases). This CDR3 contains 15 residues. Per germline, CDR1 SGHTA and CDR2 FQGNSA. V was pared by 0 bases and J by 5 bases, with 13 bases between. The CDR3 sequence: CASSLADGGRTEAFF. The CDR3 DNA is TGTGCCAGCAGCTTAGCCGACGGGGGGCGGACTGAAGCTTTCTTT. Supplemented by reference TRBV7-2 and TRBJ1-1, the full variable domain reads GAGVSQSPSNKVTEKGKDVELRCDPISGHTALYWYRQSLGQGLEFLIYFQGNSAPDKSGLPSDRFSAERTGGSVSTLTIQRTQQEDSAVYLCASSLADGGRTEAFFGQGTRLTVV.

Only a few counts were recorded for this clone. This chain uses TRBV30 with TRBJ1-5, with TRBD1 as a possible D gene (5 bases). V was clipped by 5 bases and J by 2 bases, with 10 bases between them. The CDR3 loop spans 13 amino acids. CDR1 GTSNPN and CDR2 SVGIG come from the germline V gene (reference sequence). In DNA form, the CDR3 reads TGTGCCTGGTCCCCGGGGGGCAATCAGCCCCAGCATTTT. Protein product: CAWSPGGNQPQHF.

The J gene is TRBJ2-2, the V gene TRBV7-8; the match to TRBD2 covers 8 bases. With V trimmed by 0 bases and J by 6 bases, 15 bases remained unmatched. This CDR3 region has 19 residues. Per germline, CDR1 SGHVS and CDR2 FQNEAQ. The CDR3 sequence: CASSLAGKFEGLDPGELFF. CDR3 in DNA: TGTGCCAGCAGCTTAGCGGGGAAGTTTGAGGGACTAGACCCCGGGGAGCTGTTTTTT.

This clone appeared once. The chain uses TRBV5-6 and TRBJ1-2, with 8 bases that match TRBD1. Germline V CDR1 and CDR2: SGHDT, YYEEEE. The CDR3 has 17 amino acids. V was clipped by 4 bases and J by 6 bases; unmatched bases: 17. DNA of the CDR3: TGTGCCAGCAGCCCAGGACAGGGCTATTTTGGATTCGATGGCTACACCTTC. Amino acids: CASSPGQGYFGFDGYTF.

This chain links TRBV6-5 with TRBJ1-2; D unresolved. The CDR3 runs 14 residues. Per germline, CDR1 MNHEY and CDR2 SVGAGI. Trimming took off 2 bases at V and 4 bases at J, with 11 bases between the two ends. CDR3 DNA: TGTGCCAGCAGTTACGACTTAACGTTCTATGGCTACACCTTC. Protein: CASSYDLTFYGYTF.